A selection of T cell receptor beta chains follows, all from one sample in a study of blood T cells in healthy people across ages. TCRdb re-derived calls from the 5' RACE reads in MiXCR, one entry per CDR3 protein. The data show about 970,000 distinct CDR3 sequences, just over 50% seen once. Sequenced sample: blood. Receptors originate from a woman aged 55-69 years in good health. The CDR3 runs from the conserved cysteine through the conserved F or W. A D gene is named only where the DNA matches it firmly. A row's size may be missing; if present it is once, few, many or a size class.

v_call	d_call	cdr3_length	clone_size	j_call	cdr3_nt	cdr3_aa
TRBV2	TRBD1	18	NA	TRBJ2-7	TGTGCCAGCAGACTAAGTTGGATTGCCGGGACAGGGGCCTACGAGCAGTACTTC	CASRLSWIAGTGAYEQYF
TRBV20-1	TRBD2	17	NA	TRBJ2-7	TGCAGTGCTAGAAAAGCTCAAGGACTAGGGGAAACCTACGAGCAGTACTTC	CSARKAQGLGETYEQYF
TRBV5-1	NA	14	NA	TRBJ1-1	TGCGCCAGCAGCTTGGGGGGGTCGGACACTGAAGCTTTCTTT	CASSLGGSDTEAFF
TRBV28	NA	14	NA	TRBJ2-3	TGTGCCAGCATTGGCGGGGTTAGCACAGATACGCAGTATTTT	CASIGGVSTDTQYF
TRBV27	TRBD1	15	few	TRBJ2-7	TGTGCCAGCAGTATACAGGGGATTTGGTCCTACGAGCAGTACTTC	CASSIQGIWSYEQYF
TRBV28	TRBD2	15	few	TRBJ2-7	TGTGCCAGCAGGAGACTAGCGGGACCCGACTACGAGCAGTACTTC	CASRRLAGPDYEQYF
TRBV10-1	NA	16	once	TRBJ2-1	TGCGCCAGCAGTGAGGTTGAACGAGGCCCCTACAATGAGCAGTTCTTC	CASSEVERGPYNEQFF
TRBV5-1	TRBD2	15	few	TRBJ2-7	TGCGCCAGCAGCTACGTAGCGGGAGCCCCGGGCGAGCAGTACTTC	CASSYVAGAPGEQYF
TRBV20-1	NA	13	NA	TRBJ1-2	TGCAGTGCTACCAGAGGACGTTGGAATGGCTACACCTTC	CSATRGRWNGYTF
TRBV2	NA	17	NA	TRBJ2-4	TGTGCCAGCAGTGAGAGGTCGATAAATCTAGCCAAAAACATTCAGTACTTC	CASSERSINLAKNIQYF
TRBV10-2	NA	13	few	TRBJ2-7	TGCGCCAGCAGGACGGGTCCCGTCTACGAGCAGTACTTC	CASRTGPVYEQYF
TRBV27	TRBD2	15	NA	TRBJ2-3	TGTGCCAGCAGTCCACTAGCGGGAGGTCCCACTACGCAGTATTTT	CASSPLAGGPTTQYF
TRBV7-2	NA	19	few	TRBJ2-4	TGTGCCAGCAGCCCCCAAGTGCGGAGCCACACTCTAGCCAAAAACATTCAGTACTTC	CASSPQVRSHTLAKNIQYF
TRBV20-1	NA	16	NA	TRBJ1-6	TGCAGTGCTAGACCTACCCGAGGCAGGGCGAATTCACCCCTCCACTTT	CSARPTRGRANSPLHF
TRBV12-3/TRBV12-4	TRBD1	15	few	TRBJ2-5	TGTGCCAGCAGCCCCGACAGGGGGCTTCAAGAGACCCAGTACTTC	CASSPDRGLQETQYF
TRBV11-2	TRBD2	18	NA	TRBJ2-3	TGTGCCAGCAGCGAACCGGGACTAGCGGGAGGAGAAAGAAATACGCAGTATTTT	CASSEPGLAGGERNTQYF
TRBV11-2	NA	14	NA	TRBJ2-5	TGTGCCAGCACTCGCTCGGCGGGACAAGAGACCCAGTACTTC	CASTRSAGQETQYF
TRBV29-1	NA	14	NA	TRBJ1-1	TGCAGCGTTGCTAAAATAATTATCAACACTGAAGCTTTCTTT	CSVAKIIINTEAFF
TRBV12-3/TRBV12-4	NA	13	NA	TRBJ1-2	TGTGCCAGCAGTTCCTCCTTACTAGGAGGCTACACCTTC	CASSSSLLGGYTF
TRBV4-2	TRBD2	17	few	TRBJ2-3	TGTGCCAGCAGCCAAGACGGGACTAGCATCGGTCCAGATACGCAGTATTTT	CASSQDGTSIGPDTQYF
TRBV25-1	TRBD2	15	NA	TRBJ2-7	TGTGCCAGCAGGAGGACTAGCGGGAGTCTTAACGAGCAGTACTTC	CASRRTSGSLNEQYF
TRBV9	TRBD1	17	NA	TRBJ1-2	TGTGCCAGCAGCGTAAGGGGGACAGGGGCGACGACCTATGGCTACACCTTC	CASSVRGTGATTYGYTF
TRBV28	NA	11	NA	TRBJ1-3	TGTGCGGGTCTCTCTGGAAACACCATATATTTT	CAGLSGNTIYF
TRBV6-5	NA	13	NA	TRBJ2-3	TGTGCCACCCGGCGCGGGAGCACAGATACGCAGTATTTT	CATRRGSTDTQYF
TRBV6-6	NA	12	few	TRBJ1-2	TGTGCCAGCAAGGCAGGAAACTATGGCTACACCTTC	CASKAGNYGYTF
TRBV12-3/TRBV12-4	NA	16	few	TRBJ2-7	TGTGCCAGCAGTCCCCCTCGGGGGGCTACCTCGGGCCAGCAGTACTTC	CASSPPRGATSGQQYF
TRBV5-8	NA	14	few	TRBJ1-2	TGTGCCAGCACCCCTCGGGTCCCTCGATATGGCTACACCTTC	CASTPRVPRYGYTF
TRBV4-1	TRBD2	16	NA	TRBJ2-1	TGCGCCAGCAGCCAAGATTTTAGCGGGAGAAGGAATGAGCAGTTCTTC	CASSQDFSGRRNEQFF
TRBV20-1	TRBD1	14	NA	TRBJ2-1	TGCAGTGCTAGTCCGGGACAGGGATCTAATGAGCAGTTCTTC	CSASPGQGSNEQFF
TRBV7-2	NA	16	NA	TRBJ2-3	TGTGCCAGCAGCTTAGCCCCGGCGGGATACACAGATACGCAGTATTTT	CASSLAPAGYTDTQYF
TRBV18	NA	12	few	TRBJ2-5	TGTGCCAGCGAACAGGGAGGGGAGACCCAGTACTTC	CASEQGGETQYF
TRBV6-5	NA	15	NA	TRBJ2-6	TGTGCCAGCAGTTTGGGGAACTCTGGGGCCGACGTCCTGACTTTC	CASSLGNSGADVLTF
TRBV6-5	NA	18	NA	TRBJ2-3	TGTGCCAGCAGTTACGCTCCCGGACCCAGTTTCGGCACAGATACGCAGTATTTT	CASSYAPGPSFGTDTQYF
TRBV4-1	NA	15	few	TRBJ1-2	TGCGCCAGCAGCCAAGGTGTATCTATTAACTATGGCTACACCTTC	CASSQGVSINYGYTF
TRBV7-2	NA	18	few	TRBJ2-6	TGTGCCAGCAGCTTAGTCCCGGGAATCGTCTCTGGGGCCAACGTCCTGACTTTC	CASSLVPGIVSGANVLTF
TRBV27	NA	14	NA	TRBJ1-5	TGTGCCAGCAGTTCTGCCAGCGCCAATCAGCCCCAGCATTTT	CASSSASANQPQHF
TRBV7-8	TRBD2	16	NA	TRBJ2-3	TGTGCCAGCGGCTTAGCGAGCGGGAGTAGTTCAGATACGCAGTATTTT	CASGLASGSSSDTQYF
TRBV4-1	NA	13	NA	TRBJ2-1	TGCGCCAGCAGCCAAGATCTCAGGGGATCCCAGTTCTTC	CASSQDLRGSQFF
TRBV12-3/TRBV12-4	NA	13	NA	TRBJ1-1	TGTGCCACCAGATTCCTGACGGACACTGAAGCTTTCTTT	CATRFLTDTEAFF
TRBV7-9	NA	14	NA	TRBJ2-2	TGTGCCAGCAGCTTTTCTCGGAACACCGGGGAACTGTTTTTT	CASSFSRNTGELFF
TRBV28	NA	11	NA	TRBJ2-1	TGTGCCAGCAGTGAGAAGTATGAGCAGTTCTTC	CASSEKYEQFF
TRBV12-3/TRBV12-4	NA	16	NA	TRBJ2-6	TGTGCCAGCGAAGTTTACAGGGACTCTGGGGCCAACGTCCTGACTTTC	CASEVYRDSGANVLTF
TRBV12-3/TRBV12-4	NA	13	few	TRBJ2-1	TGTGCCAGCAGCCGAATTGGAATCTCTGAGCAGTTCTTC	CASSRIGISEQFF
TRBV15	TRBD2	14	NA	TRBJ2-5	TGTGCCACCAGCAGAGTCGGGAGGGCCGAGACCCAGTACTTC	CATSRVGRAETQYF
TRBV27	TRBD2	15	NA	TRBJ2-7	TGTGCCAGCAACCGACTAGCGGGACCAGGATACGAGCAGTACTTC	CASNRLAGPGYEQYF
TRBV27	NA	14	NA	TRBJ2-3	TGTGCCAGCAAGTACCAACGGACGACAGATACGCAGTATTTT	CASKYQRTTDTQYF
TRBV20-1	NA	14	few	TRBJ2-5	TGCAGTGCTAGGTCGTTGAGGGGGGAAGAGACCCAGTACTTC	CSARSLRGEETQYF
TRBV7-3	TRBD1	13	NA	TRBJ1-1	TGTGCCAGCAGCTCGGGACAGGGCATTGAAGCTTTCTTT	CASSSGQGIEAFF
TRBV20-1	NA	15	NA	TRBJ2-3	TGCAGTGCTAAGGAGGGCGGCTCTCCGACAGATACGCAGTATTTT	CSAKEGGSPTDTQYF
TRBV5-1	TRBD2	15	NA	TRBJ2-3	TGCGCCAGCGCCCGGACTAGCGGGAGCACAGATACGCAGTATTTT	CASARTSGSTDTQYF
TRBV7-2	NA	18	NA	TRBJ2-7	TGTGCCAGCAGCTTAGAAGGGGGCAAGACTAGCGTCCCCTACGAGCAGTACTTC	CASSLEGGKTSVPYEQYF